A selection of T cell receptor beta chains follows, all from one sample in a study of Graves' ophthalmopathy and Graves' hyperthyroidism. One entry per CDR3 protein results from TCRdb running MiXCR on the multiplex PCR reads. The sample includes roughly 160,000 distinct CDR3 sequences, around two fifths of them seen just once. The sequenced sample was peripheral blood. The receptors originated from a man aged 25 to 40 with Graves' ophthalmopathy. CDR3s include the opening cysteine and the closing phenylalanine or tryptophan. Fields, in order: clone size, J gene, V gene, D gene, CDR3 protein, CDR3 DNA. D genes are given only for firm matches. A row's size may be missing; if present it is once, few, many or a size class.

medium-sized,TRBJ1-1,TRBV15,-,CATSRDGTEAFF,TGTGCCACCAGCAGAGATGGAACTGAAGCTTTCTTT
many,TRBJ2-7,TRBV13,TRBD1,CASGRVGQGTYEQYF,TGTGCCAGCGGCCGGGTGGGACAGGGTACGTACGAGCAGTACTTC
few,TRBJ2-7,TRBV12-3/TRBV12-4,-,CASSWGPQSSYEQYF,TGTGCCAGCAGTTGGGGACCTCAGAGCTCCTACGAGCAGTACTTC
few,TRBJ2-5,TRBV14,TRBD2,CASSQDLAEETQYF,TGTGCCAGCAGCCAAGATCTAGCGGAAGAGACCCAGTACTTC
-,TRBJ2-2,TRBV6-1,-,CASSEEAGVGELFF,TGTGCCAGCAGTGAGGAAGCAGGGGTCGGGGAGCTGTTTTTT
many,TRBJ2-7,TRBV20-1,TRBD1,CSARVPGQGGYEQYF,TGCAGTGCTAGAGTTCCCGGACAGGGGGGTTACGAGCAGTACTTC
-,TRBJ2-5,TRBV28,-,CASSLQQETQYF,TGTGCCAGCAGTCTCCAACAGGAGACCCAGTACTTC
many,TRBJ2-3,TRBV6-1,-,CASSGSGDTQYF,TGTGCCAGCAGTGGTTCGGGAGATACGCAGTATTTT
-,TRBJ1-1,TRBV7-2,-,CVSSTTMNTEAFF,TGTGTCAGCAGTACGACGATGAACACTGAAGCTTTCTTT
few,TRBJ1-1,TRBV12-3/TRBV12-4,-,CASSQGGQNTEAFF,TGTGCCAGCAGCCAAGGAGGACAGAACACTGAAGCTTTCTTT
-,TRBJ2-7,TRBV6-1,-,CASSEFKDFSYEQYF,TGTGCCAGCAGTGAATTCAAGGATTTCTCCTACGAGCAGTACTTC
many,TRBJ1-1,TRBV5-1,-,CASSGGTGPTTEAFF,TGCGCCAGCAGCGGCGGGACCGGCCCGACCACTGAAGCTTTCTTT
-,TRBJ2-3,TRBV6-1,-,CASNSAHTDTQYF,TGTGCCAGCAATAGCGCCCACACAGATACGCAGTATTTT
many,TRBJ2-7,TRBV9,-,CASSAQARSYEQYF,TGTGCCAGCAGCGCCCAAGCGAGGAGTTACGAGCAGTACTTC
-,TRBJ1-5,TRBV6-1,-,CASFPLGRSHDQPQHF,TGTGCCAGCTTTCCCCTAGGACGGTCGCACGATCAGCCCCAGCATTTT
many,TRBJ2-6,TRBV4-1,-,CASSQGGFGLTTGANVLTF,TGCGCCAGCAGCCAAGGGGGGTTTGGATTGACAACTGGGGCCAACGTCCTGACTTTC
-,TRBJ1-1,TRBV6-4,TRBD1,CASSLLGQLDTEAFF,TGTGCCAGCAGTCTCCTGGGACAGCTGGACACTGAAGCTTTCTTT
-,TRBJ2-7,TRBV10-3,-,CAISESRFEQYF,TGTGCCATCAGTGAGTCTAGATTCGAGCAGTACTTC
many,TRBJ1-5,TRBV30,-,CAWRQGSSNQPQHF,TGTGCCTGGAGGCAGGGTTCCAGCAATCAGCCCCAGCATTTT
many,TRBJ1-5,TRBV20-1,-,CSAGKDGSSNQPQHF,TGCAGTGCTGGGAAAGACGGGAGTAGCAATCAGCCCCAGCATTTT
many,TRBJ2-3,TRBV6-2/TRBV6-3,TRBD2,CASSLTSGSTDTQYF,TGTGCCAGCAGTTTGACTAGCGGGAGCACAGATACGCAGTATTTT
many,TRBJ1-3,TRBV3-1,-,CASSLRRDSGNTIYF,TGTGCCAGCAGCCTTAGAAGAGACTCTGGAAACACCATATATTTT
many,TRBJ1-5,TRBV4-2,-,CASSQGLEGINQPQHF,TGTGCCAGCAGCCAAGGTCTAGAAGGGATCAATCAGCCCCAGCATTTT
many,TRBJ2-5,TRBV28,-,CASSEGQETQYF,TGTGCCAGCAGCGAGGGCCAAGAGACCCAGTACTTC
many,TRBJ2-5,TRBV6-2/TRBV6-3,-,CASSTPRGRQETQYF,TGTGCCAGCAGTACGCCCCGGGGACGACAAGAGACCCAGTACTTC
many,TRBJ2-7,TRBV6-1,-,CASSEGHGSYEQYF,TGTGCCAGCAGCGAAGGACACGGGTCCTACGAGCAGTACTTC
few,TRBJ1-5,TRBV12-3/TRBV12-4,-,CASTLEGQPQHF,TGTGCCAGCACCCTGGAGGGTCAGCCCCAGCATTTT
-,TRBJ1-5,TRBV6-1,-,CASRGPGSLSNQPQHF,TGTGCCAGCAGGGGTCCGGGATCTCTTAGCAATCAGCCCCAGCATTTT